This T cell receptor (beta chain) emerged from a study of shared clonotypes between healthy human individuals. Across the whole study: Per donor, CD8 memory used one plate, CD8 naive used two, CD4 memory used three and CD4 naive used three.

TCRdb keeps only in-frame clones here, not all; method: immunoSEQ multiplex PCR. Altogether 950,000 to 1,100,000 clones are present, about 70% being singletons, with the ten largest covering about 1.5%. This CDR3 comprises 15 residues. Sequenced input: memory CD4+ T cells sorted from blood. The subset was: CD45RA-negative fraction. The chain combines TRBV21-1 with TRBJ2-2. TRBV21-1 is labeled a pseudogene. This TCR derives from a man younger than 30 in good health. The CDR3 reads CARMERVGRGGELFF. The DNA for the CDR3 is TGTGCCAGGATGGAGAGAGTAGGGCGAGGCGGGGAGCTGTTTTTT.